This T cell receptor beta chain was profiled in a study of cytomegalovirus exposure and HLA in healthy donors. Study-level points and caveats: Later analysis identified about 15,000 TCR beta sequences associated with HLA alleles, using a false discovery rate threshold of 0.05. The authors later found most CMV-associated TCR beta chains appeared HLA-restricted. Links to common viral pathogens appeared, in a later analysis, for several of the most significant clusters.

A word on this clone: What it binds is unknown.

The PCR ran on 60 Vbeta and 13 Jbeta primers. Assay used: immunoSEQ multiplex PCR; TCRdb lists only in-frame clones, some missing. The top ten hold around 1.3% of the sample, which has approximately 140,000 clones, about four fifths seen once. Germline V gene lookup returns CDR1 SGDLS and CDR2 YYNGEE. V lost 4 bases to trimming and J lost 11 bases, with 16 bases between them. The CDR3 covers 13 residues. Sequenced: PBMCs. The rearrangement links TRBV9 to TRBJ2-4; the D gene is possibly TRBD2 (5 bases). The source is a male donor in good health and CMV-seropositive. CDR3 sequence (DNA): TGTGCCAGCAGCTCCTTAGACGGGGATCTTCAGTACTTC. It is translated as CASSSLDGDLQYF.